This T cell receptor (beta chain) was sequenced during a study of T cell responses to AZD1222 COVID-19 vaccine. Study details: Second-dose intervals near 4 or 12 weeks were combined. General study results and limits: Just six people given AZD1222 tested seropositive at baseline.

With 0 bases removed from V and 4 bases from J, the gap between germline ends came to 8 bases. Per the germline V gene, CDR1 is LGHNT and CDR2 is FRNRAP. The CDR3 is 14 amino acids. For this clone: As yet, its antigen is unknown.

Only in-frame clones appear in the TCRdb table, and some are missing; sequencing was by immunoSEQ multiplex PCR. The sample includes about 130,000 clones, 86% of them seen just once. The rearrangement uses TRBV12-5 and TRBJ2-3; D gene uncertain. The clonotype originates from an adult in good health. The source material was peripheral blood, sampled on day 0 of AZD1222 vaccination. Here the CDR3 DNA reads TGTGCTAGTGGTTTGGTACCAGAGTCAGATACGCAGTATTTT. Its protein is CASGLVPESDTQYF.